Given below is one T cell receptor beta chain in context. What it binds is not known. Quantitative 5'-RACE with molecular barcodes was used to make the TCR beta libraries. One entry per CDR3 protein results from TCRdb running MiXCR on the 5' RACE reads. The data contain about 540,000 distinct CDR3 sequences, approximately 12% of them singletons. The sample belongs to a study of CD8 T cells in ankylosing spondylitis. Study outcomes and limitations: Disease-linked clones had a CD8+ phenotype and relatively low frequency in peripheral blood. Some of these motif variants have turned up before, in reports on reactive arthritis synovial fluid and blood. It appeared that ankylosing spondylitis blood was characterized by a TCR beta motif of fewer than 10 highly homologous variants. In ankylosing spondylitis patients, matched synovial fluid reportedly showed significant enrichment of disease-linked clones.

Germline CDR1 reads MNHEY; CDR2 reads SMNVEV (reference sequence). The J segment lost 7 bases and the V segment lost 5 bases, leaving 9 bases of the junction unmatched. This CDR3 has 14 residues. The origin of this receptor is a male donor with ankylosing spondylitis. The chain employs TRBV27 and TRBJ1-1; TRBD1 aligns across 8 bases. The material sequenced was blood, either unsorted or a sorted T cell fraction (not recorded which). CDR3 loop: CASSRQGSGGEAFF. The CDR3 DNA follows: TGTGCCAGCAGTCGACAGGGGTCGGGAGGTGAAGCTTTCTTT.